Listed below are T cell receptor beta chains from one sample, sequenced in a study of T cell changes during pregnancy in multiple sclerosis. Assay used: immunoSEQ multiplex PCR; TCRdb lists only in-frame clones, some missing. Among about 51,000 clones listed, 90% to 95% were seen once. The source was CD4+ T cells from peripheral blood mononuclear cells, collected in the second trimester of pregnancy. Every receptor here comes from a female donor with multiple sclerosis, enrolled in a pregnancy study. CDR3s include the opening cysteine and the closing phenylalanine or tryptophan.

cdr3_aa: CASSSPGGGTDTQYF
v_call: TRBV28
j_call: TRBJ2-3

cdr3_aa: CASSPIGAGGPLSGANVLTF
v_call: TRBV5-1
j_call: TRBJ2-6

cdr3_aa: CASSSQAGGIYEQYF
v_call: TRBV7-3
j_call: TRBJ2-7

cdr3_aa: CASSPGGGNYGYTF
v_call: TRBV4-1
j_call: TRBJ1-2

cdr3_aa: CASSSGRGVAFF
v_call: TRBV6-6
j_call: TRBJ1-1

cdr3_aa: CASTRGQGGSTEAFF
v_call: TRBV6-5
j_call: TRBJ1-1

cdr3_aa: CASIAGGLGGNTIYF
v_call: TRBV6-1
j_call: TRBJ1-3

cdr3_aa: CASSPGTSGDEQYF
v_call: TRBV6-5
j_call: TRBJ2-7

cdr3_aa: CASSLLAFEQYF
v_call: TRBV7-2
j_call: TRBJ2-7

cdr3_aa: CASKGQINQPQHF
v_call: TRBV27
j_call: TRBJ1-5

cdr3_aa: CASSQDLHSNNEQFF
v_call: TRBV14
j_call: TRBJ2-1

cdr3_aa: CASSIVGIGETQYF
v_call: TRBV19
j_call: TRBJ2-5

cdr3_aa: CASSPTLVGGTDTQYF
v_call: TRBV18
j_call: TRBJ2-3

cdr3_aa: CASQTTGTGKEKLFF
v_call: TRBV5-1
j_call: TRBJ1-4

cdr3_aa: CASSRGLDLGGSPLHF
v_call: TRBV7-2
j_call: TRBJ1-6

cdr3_aa: CASGPVAGGEQFF
v_call: TRBV12-5
j_call: TRBJ2-1

cdr3_aa: CASSPQGAEGYTF
v_call: TRBV18
j_call: TRBJ1-2

cdr3_aa: CARRPFPSRQGARQPQHF
v_call: TRBV5-3
j_call: TRBJ1-5

cdr3_aa: CASSRTGSNTEAFF
v_call: TRBV18
j_call: TRBJ1-1

cdr3_aa: CASTRDRVAGQPQHF
v_call: TRBV6-1
j_call: TRBJ1-5

cdr3_aa: CASSPQGGQGYEQYF
v_call: TRBV4-3
j_call: TRBJ2-7

cdr3_aa: CASSYIGQGKETQYF
v_call: TRBV6-5
j_call: TRBJ2-5

cdr3_aa: CASSAGPNYGYTF
v_call: TRBV27
j_call: TRBJ1-2

cdr3_aa: CAVSTLMNIQYF
v_call: TRBV30
j_call: TRBJ2-4

cdr3_aa: CASSLGGGVYGYTF
v_call: TRBV5-5
j_call: TRBJ1-2

cdr3_aa: CASSFFGQGAGQPQHF
v_call: TRBV27
j_call: TRBJ1-5

cdr3_aa: CASSLNRGPATNEKLFF
v_call: TRBV7-3
j_call: TRBJ1-4

cdr3_aa: CASSVQRGGLYEQYF
v_call: TRBV6-1
j_call: TRBJ2-7

cdr3_aa: CASGGYNEQFF
v_call: TRBV19
j_call: TRBJ2-1